This note documents a single T cell receptor beta chain sequence. The antigen is unknown. The sample belongs to a study of OX40 agonist ivuxolimab in advanced cancers. Study background: A diagnosis of hepatocellular carcinoma, melanoma, renal cell or head and neck cancer was present in dose-escalation patients. Three patients showed partial responses: one hepatocellular carcinoma and two cutaneous melanoma cases.

Study-level findings and limits: Clonal expansion was among the lowest in partial responders at 0.1-3.0 mg/kg, especially CD8+. At doses 0.1 to 3.0 mg/kg, CD4+ and CD8+ clones expanded.

Produced via immunoSEQ multiplex PCR; TCRdb's table is partial and in-frame only. This table has around 20,000 clones, 60% to 85% appearing once. The sequences come from CD4+ or CD8+ T cells sorted from blood, collected in a trial of the OX40 agonist ivuxolimab. This clonotype was sampled from an adult with an advanced solid tumor such as melanoma, head and neck, liver or kidney cancer.

CDR3 region: CASSRGAGGMETQYF. CDR3 coding DNA: TGTGCCAGCAGCCGCGGAGCGGGGGGCATGGAGACCCAGTACTTC. The chain recombines TRBV4-2 with TRBJ2-5; TRBD2 agrees at 9 bases. The junction had 8 bases not matched to a gene; V was cut back by 4 bases and J by 5 bases. The CDR3 runs to 15 residues. CDR1 and CDR2 (germline): LGHNA, YNFKEQ.